What follows is one TCR beta chain and its context. Its cognate antigen is unknown. These data belong to a study of T cell repertoires and HLA-DP antigens. Germline CDR1 is SGDLS and CDR2 is YYNGEE. Trimming removed 0 bases from V and 0 bases from J, with 6 bases in between. The CDR3 sequence is 15 residues long. TCRdb's table, derived via immunoSEQ multiplex PCR, lists solely in-frame clones and lacks some. The table has 75,000 to 90,000 clones, around nine tenths seen once; the top ten hold about 1.7%. The rearrangement uses TRBV9 and TRBJ1-4, with D hard to call. The sequenced material came from CD4+ T cells from PBMCs. The sequence was collected from a man aged 45-60 years in good health and CMV-seronegative. CDR3 sequence: CASSVGRATNEKLFF. CDR3 DNA: TGTGCCAGCAGCGTAGGTCGGGCAACTAATGAAAAACTGTTTTTT.